Below, 26 T cell receptor beta chains from the same sample are listed, as sequenced in a study of beta chain features in type 1 diabetes. Investigators reverse transcribed all isolated RNA, so they sequenced expressed TCRB transcripts. This table comes from immunoSEQ multiplex PCR, and its TCRdb copy is limited to in-frame clones, with some not included. Counted here are 400,000 to 550,000 clones, over 9.5% occurring once; the ten biggest clones make up approximately 0.045%. Material for sequencing was naive CD4+ T cells from blood. The receptors shown here come from a woman younger than 35 in good health.

This clone showed up just a few times. The same CDR3 is also encoded by other DNA sequences in this sample. The rearrangement joins TRBV18 to TRBJ2-3; no firm D call. Per the germline V gene, CDR1 is KGHSH and CDR2 is LQKENI. V lost 3 bases, J lost 1 base, and 5 bases lay in between. The CDR3 has 13 residues. CDR3 bases: TGTGCCAGCTCACCGAGACGCACAGATACGCAGTATTTT. Translating gives CASSPRRTDTQYF.

The chain is built from TRBV28 and TRBJ1-1; D remains unclear. V was shortened by 2 bases and J by 5 bases, with 6 bases between the two germline ends. The germline V gene encodes CDR1 MDHEN and CDR2 SYDVKM. The CDR3 loop spans 12 amino acids. CDR3 residues: CASSLRVTEAFF. The CDR3 DNA is TGTGCCAGCAGTTTAAGAGTGACTGAAGCTTTCTTT.

V and J are TRBV7-3 and TRBJ1-2; TRBD1 agrees at 7 bases. Germline trimming cut 1 base from V and 5 bases from J; bases unmatched to any gene: 7. The length of the CDR3 is 15 residues. CDR1 is SGHTA and CDR2 is FQGTGA in the germline V gene. This CDR3 reads CASSLMAGTAYGYTF. CDR3 in DNA: TGTGCCAGCAGCTTAATGGCCGGGACAGCATATGGCTACACCTTC.

The rearrangement links TRBV9 to TRBJ1-1; no clear D. Germline-derived CDR1 and CDR2 are SGDLS and YYNGEE. The CDR3 runs 15 residues. The V gene lost 2 bases and the J gene lost 2 bases, with 13 bases spanning the gap. The CDR3 DNA follows: TGTGCCAGCAGCGTCAGTCCCCGGGCTAACACTGAAGCTTTCTTT. Its translation is CASSVSPRANTEAFF.

This clone was detected only a few times. The CDR3: CAWSTRGDTEAFF. The CDR3 DNA follows: TGTGCCTGGAGTACTAGGGGAGACACTGAAGCTTTCTTT. The chain carries TRBV30 and TRBJ1-1; tentatively, D is TRBD1 (5 bases). The germline V gene has CDR1 GTSNPN and CDR2 SVGIG (reference sequence). V was clipped by 2 bases and J by 3 bases, with 10 bases between them. The CDR3 runs 13 residues.

The rearrangement joins TRBV10-3 to TRBJ2-7; D is possibly TRBD2 (6 bases). Trimming took 6 bases from V and 4 from J, leaving 16 bases between them. The CDR3 contains 14 residues. Germline V gene data show CDR1 as ENHRY and CDR2 as SYGVKD. This CDR3 is CAIRREGLPYEQYF. The CDR3 region has the DNA TGTGCCATCAGACGCGAGGGACTCCCTTACGAGCAGTACTTC.

V usage is TRBV13 and J usage is TRBJ2-1; 11 bases are shared with TRBD2. V lost 3 bases, J lost 3 bases, and 4 bases stayed unmatched. There are 16 residues in the CDR3. CDR1 and CDR2 (germline): PRHDT, FYEKMQ (reference sequence). CDR3 amino acids: CASSFFGTSGYNEQFF. The CDR3 bases are TGTGCCAGCAGCTTCTTCGGGACTAGCGGCTACAATGAGCAGTTCTTC.

This clone showed up just a few times. The CDR3 sequence: CASSPFAGANVLTF. CDR3 sequence (DNA): TGTGCCAGCAGTCCCTTCGCTGGGGCCAACGTCCTGACTTTC. The rearrangement links TRBV6-5 to TRBJ2-6; D uncertain. CDR3 length: 14 amino acids. V was cut by 5 bases and J by 2 bases, with 7 bases left in between. Germline V gene sequence: CDR1 MNHEY, CDR2 SVGAGI.

The J gene is TRBJ2-7, the V gene TRBV7-9, with D possibly called TRBD1 or TRBD2 (5 bases each). The CDR3 is made up of 14 amino acids. From germline, CDR1 is SEHNR and CDR2 FQNEAQ (reference sequence). The V gene lost 1 base and the J gene lost 0 bases, with 7 bases spanning the gap. CDR3 loop: CASSLEGSSYEQYV. The CDR3, as DNA: TGTGCCAGCAGCTTAGAGGGGAGCTCCTACGAGCAGTACGTC.

The chain uses TRBV11-2 and TRBJ1-2; D uncertain. Germline CDR1 reads SGHAT; CDR2 reads FQNNGV. The CDR3 spans 15 residues. Trimming cost V 4 bases and J 4 bases, with 16 bases left between them. CDR3 region: CASSSLYVGLYGYTF. The DNA of the CDR3 is TGTGCCAGCAGCTCATTATACGTAGGGCTCTATGGCTACACCTTC.

This clone occurred a few times. The genes are TRBV7-2 and TRBJ2-1; a weak D match, TRBD2 (5 bases). Looked up from germline, CDR1 is SGHTA and CDR2 is FQGNSA. V was cut by 3 bases and J by 2 bases, with 11 bases left in between. The CDR3 extends over 15 amino acids. This CDR3 reads CASSFSAAPYNEQFF. In DNA, the CDR3 is TGTGCCAGCAGCTTCTCAGCGGCACCCTACAATGAGCAGTTCTTC.

The chain is built from TRBV15 and TRBJ2-1; 9 bases fit TRBD2. This CDR3 contains 16 residues. Unmatched junction bases numbered 8, after V lost 0 bases and J lost 8 bases. Germline loops: CDR1 LNHNV, CDR2 YYDKDF (reference sequence). As DNA, the CDR3 is TGTGCCACCAGCAGAGATTTCAGGACTAGCGCTGATGAGCAGTTCTTC. Protein sequence: CATSRDFRTSADEQFF.

The genes are TRBV18 and TRBJ2-1; TRBD2 agrees at 10 bases. The V and J ends lost 2 bases and 5 bases, in that order; junction bases with no gene match: 3. Germline lookup yields CDR1 KGHSH and CDR2 LQKENI. The CDR3 contains 15 residues. This chain's CDR3 is CASSPRTSGDNEQFF. For the CDR3, the DNA is TGTGCCAGCTCACCAAGAACTAGCGGGGACAATGAGCAGTTCTTC. The whole variable domain, filled in from reference TRBV18 and TRBJ2-1, reads NAGVMQNPRHLVRRRGQEARLRCSPMKGHSHVYWYRQLPEEGLKFMVYLQKENIIDESGMPKERFSAEFPKEGPSILRIQQVVRGDSAAYFCASSPRTSGDNEQFFGPGTRLTVL.

This clone turned up a few times. This chain joins TRBV19 and TRBJ2-3; a weak D match, TRBD1 (5 bases). This CDR3 has 11 amino acids. V shed 5 bases and J shed 6 bases, with 6 bases lying between them. The germline V gene encodes CDR1 LNHDA and CDR2 SQIVND (reference sequence). As DNA, the CDR3 is TGTGCCAGTAGTCAGGGCGATACGCAGTATTTT. The encoded protein is CASSQGDTQYF.

This clone was counted a few times. The V gene is TRBV6-5, the J gene TRBJ1-1; D remains ambiguous. Germline CDR1 reads MNHEY; CDR2 reads SVGAGI. This CDR3 spans 13 amino acids. Trimming cost V 7 bases and J 4 bases, with 13 bases left between them. The CDR3 reads CASNTRFGTEAFF. The CDR3 nucleotides are TGTGCCAGCAATACGAGGTTCGGCACTGAAGCTTTCTTT.

This clone was detected a few times. At the DNA level, this CDR3 is encoded by other sequences in the same sample as well. The chain couples TRBV7-9 to TRBJ1-1, with D unclear. Trimming removed 3 bases from V and 0 bases from J, with 2 bases in between. CDR3 size: 12 residues. CDR1 and CDR2 (germline): SEHNR, FQNEAQ (reference sequence). The CDR3 DNA sequence: TGTGCCAGCAGCTTGCTGAACACTGAAGCTTTCTTT. It specifies CASSLLNTEAFF.

The chain uses TRBV29-1 and TRBJ2-7; D gene uncertain. CDR3 length: 13 amino acids. V dropped 4 bases and J dropped 2 bases, with 12 bases sitting between them. Per germline, CDR1 SQVTM and CDR2 ANQGSEA. CDR3 loop: CSVARALTYEQYF. In nucleotides, the CDR3 is TGCAGCGTTGCCCGGGCCCTAACCTACGAGCAGTACTTC.

This clone was seen a handful of times. The chain is built from TRBV18 and TRBJ2-1, with 8 bases fitting TRBD1. CDR1 KGHSH and CDR2 LQKENI come from the germline V gene. J lost 10 bases, V lost 3 bases, and 2 bases had no gene match. The length of the CDR3 is 12 residues. DNA of the CDR3: TGTGCCAGCTCACCGGGGGACAGGGAGCAGTTCTTC. It translates to CASSPGDREQFF.

This clone was observed a handful of times. The chain is built from TRBV6-5 and TRBJ2-7; D may match TRBD1 or TRBD2 (5 bases each). Germline V lookup: CDR1 MNHEY, CDR2 SVGAGI. Deletions cut 2 bases from V and 5 bases from J, with 13 bases between. The CDR3 covers 14 residues. CDR3 sequence reads: CASSYGGTSNEQYF. CDR3 DNA: TGTGCCAGCAGTTACGGGGGAACATCGAACGAGCAGTACTTC.

This chain connects TRBV9 to TRBJ1-6; tentatively, D is TRBD1 (6 bases). The ends were cut back, 0 bases at V and 0 bases at J, with 10 bases in the middle. Germline loops: CDR1 SGDLS, CDR2 YYNGEE. The CDR3 loop spans 17 amino acids. CDR3 amino acids: CASSVEGRGSYNSPLHF. CDR3 nucleotide sequence: TGTGCCAGCAGCGTAGAGGGCAGGGGCTCCTATAATTCACCCCTCCACTTT. The whole variable domain, remainder taken from reference TRBV9 and TRBJ1-6, is DSGVTQTPKHLITATGQRVTLRCSPRSGDLSVYWYQQSLDQGLQFLIQYYNGEERAKGNILERFSAQQFPDLHSELNLSSLELGDSALYFCASSVEGRGSYNSPLHFGNGTRLTVT.

This clone showed up just a few times. The chain has TRBV7-9 and TRBJ1-6; 7 bases line up with TRBD1. The CDR3 has 17 amino acids. CDR1 is SEHNR and CDR2 is FQNEAQ in the germline V gene (reference sequence). V was pared by 5 bases and J by 10 bases, with 17 bases of the junction left unmatched. The CDR3 region has the DNA TGTGCCAGCAGCCCCATAGACTACAGGGGAATGAAGTCACCCCTCCACTTT. The encoded protein is CASSPIDYRGMKSPLHF.

The genes are TRBV5-1 and TRBJ2-2; 7 positions agree with TRBD2. Germline values: CDR1 SGHRS, CDR2 YFSETQ. The CDR3 length is 16 residues. The V gene end was trimmed by 2 bases and the J gene end by 2 bases; junction bases not matched to a gene: 6. The CDR3 coding sequence is TGCGCCAGCAGCTTACCCGAGCGGGGAAACACCGGGGAGCTGTTTTTT. Translation: CASSLPERGNTGELFF. Looking up the rest from reference TRBV5-1 and TRBJ2-2 gives the full variable domain: KAGVTQTPRYLIKTRGQQVTLSCSPISGHRSVSWYQQTPGQGLQFLFEYFSETQRNKGNFPGRFSGRQFSNSRSEMNVSTLELGDSALYLCASSLPERGNTGELFFGEGSRLTVL.

This clone was seen only a few times. The chain recombines TRBV4-3 with TRBJ1-1; TRBD1 is a possible D gene (5 bases). Looked up from germline, CDR1 is LGHNA and CDR2 is YSLEER. The V end was cut by 1 base, the J end by 10 bases, with 13 bases between. This CDR3 is built from 13 residues. The CDR3 is CASSQGQGSVAFF. CDR3 nucleotides: TGCGCCAGCAGCCAAGGGCAGGGTTCGGTAGCTTTCTTT.

This clone was seen a few times. The gene calls are TRBV7-3 and TRBJ2-3; no definite D call. V was pared by 4 bases and J by 2 bases, with 4 bases between. The CDR3 is 12 amino acids. The germline V gene encodes CDR1 SGHTA and CDR2 FQGTGA. The CDR3 DNA is TGTGCCAGCAGCTCCCCCACAGATACGCAGTATTTT. Protein: CASSSPTDTQYF.

The chain employs TRBV4-2 and TRBJ2-5; weak D call: TRBD2 (6 bases). The length of the CDR3 is 18 residues. The V gene lost 5 bases and the J gene lost 9 bases, with 31 bases spanning the gap. The germline gives CDR1 LGHNA, CDR2 YNFKEQ. The CDR3 sequence: CASSYQGPRAGTFSAQYF. CDR3 in DNA: TGTGCCAGCAGCTACCAGGGTCCTCGGGCGGGGACCTTTTCGGCCCAGTACTTC.

This clone has a handful of counts. The chain is built from TRBV2 and TRBJ1-5; D might be TRBD1 (6 bases). Trimming removed 8 bases from V and 0 bases from J, with 8 bases in between. Germline loops: CDR1 SNHLY, CDR2 FYNNEI. This CDR3 is built from 13 residues. The CDR3 protein is CASRQDSNQPQHF. CDR3 in DNA: TGTGCCAGCCGACAGGATAGCAATCAGCCCCAGCATTTT.